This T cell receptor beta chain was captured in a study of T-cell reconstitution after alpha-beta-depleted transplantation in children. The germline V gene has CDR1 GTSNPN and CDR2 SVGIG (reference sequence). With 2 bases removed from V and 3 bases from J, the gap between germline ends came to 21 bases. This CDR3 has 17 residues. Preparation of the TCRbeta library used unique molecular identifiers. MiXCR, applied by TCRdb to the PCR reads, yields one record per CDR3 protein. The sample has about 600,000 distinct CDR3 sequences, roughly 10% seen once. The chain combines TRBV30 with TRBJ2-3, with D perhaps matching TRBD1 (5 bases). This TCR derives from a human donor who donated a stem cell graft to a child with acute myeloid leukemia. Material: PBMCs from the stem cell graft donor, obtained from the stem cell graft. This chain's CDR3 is CAWSKGPDIRLTDTQYF. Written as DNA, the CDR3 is TGTGCCTGGAGTAAGGGCCCGGACATAAGGTTAACAGATACGCAGTATTTT.